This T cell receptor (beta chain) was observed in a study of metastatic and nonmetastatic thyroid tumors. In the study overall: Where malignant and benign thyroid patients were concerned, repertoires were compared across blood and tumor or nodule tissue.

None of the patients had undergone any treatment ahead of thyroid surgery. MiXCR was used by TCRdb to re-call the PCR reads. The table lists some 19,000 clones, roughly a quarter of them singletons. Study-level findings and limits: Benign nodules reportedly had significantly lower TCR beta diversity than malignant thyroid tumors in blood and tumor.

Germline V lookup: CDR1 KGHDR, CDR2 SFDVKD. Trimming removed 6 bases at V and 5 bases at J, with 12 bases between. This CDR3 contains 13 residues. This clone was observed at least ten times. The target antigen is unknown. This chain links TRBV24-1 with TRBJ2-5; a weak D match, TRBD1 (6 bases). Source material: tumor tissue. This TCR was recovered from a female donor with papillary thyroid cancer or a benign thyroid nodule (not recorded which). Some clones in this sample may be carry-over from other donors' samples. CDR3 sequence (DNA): TGTGCCACCAGTTCGTCACAGGGTGAGACCCAGTACTTC. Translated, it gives CATSSSQGETQYF.